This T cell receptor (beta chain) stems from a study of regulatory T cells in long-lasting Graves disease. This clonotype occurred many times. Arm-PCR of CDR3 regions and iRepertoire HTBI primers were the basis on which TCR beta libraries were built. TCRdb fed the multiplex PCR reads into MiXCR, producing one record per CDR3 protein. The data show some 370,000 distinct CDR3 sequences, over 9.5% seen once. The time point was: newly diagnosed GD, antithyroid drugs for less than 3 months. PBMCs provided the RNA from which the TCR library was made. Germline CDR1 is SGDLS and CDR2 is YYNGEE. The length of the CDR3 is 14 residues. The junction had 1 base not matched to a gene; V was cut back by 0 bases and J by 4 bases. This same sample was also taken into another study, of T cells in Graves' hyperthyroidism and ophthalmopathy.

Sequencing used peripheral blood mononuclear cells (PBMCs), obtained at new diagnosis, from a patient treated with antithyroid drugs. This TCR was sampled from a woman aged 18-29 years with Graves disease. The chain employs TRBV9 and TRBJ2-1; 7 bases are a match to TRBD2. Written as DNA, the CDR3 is TGTGCCAGCAGCGTAGGCGGGGGATACAATGAGCAGTTCTTC. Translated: CASSVGGGYNEQFF.